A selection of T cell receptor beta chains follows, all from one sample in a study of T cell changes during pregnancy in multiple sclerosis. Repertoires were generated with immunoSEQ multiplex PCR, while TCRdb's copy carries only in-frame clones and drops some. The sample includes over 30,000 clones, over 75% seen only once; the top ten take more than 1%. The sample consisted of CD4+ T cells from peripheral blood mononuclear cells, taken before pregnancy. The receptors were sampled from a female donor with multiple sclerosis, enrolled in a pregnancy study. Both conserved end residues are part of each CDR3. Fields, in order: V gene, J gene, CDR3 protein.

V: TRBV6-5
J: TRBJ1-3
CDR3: CASSYRRQISGNTIYF

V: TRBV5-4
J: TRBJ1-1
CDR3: CASSIATGSRTEAFF

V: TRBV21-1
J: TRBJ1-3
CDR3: CATMIGQGATYSGNTIYF

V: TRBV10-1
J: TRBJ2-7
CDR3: CASSEFARYEQYF

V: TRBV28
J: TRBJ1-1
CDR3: CASSSAAGIGADTEAFF

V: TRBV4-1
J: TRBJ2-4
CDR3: CASSQTVVAKNIQYF

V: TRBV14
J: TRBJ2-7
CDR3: CASSQFGLGDEQYF

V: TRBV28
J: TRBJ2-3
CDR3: CASSFAGARADTQYF

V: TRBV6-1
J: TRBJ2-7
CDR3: CASSALGDFSYEQYF

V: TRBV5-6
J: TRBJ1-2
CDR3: CASSVTGGANYGYTF

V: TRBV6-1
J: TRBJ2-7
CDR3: CATGQGGNEQYF

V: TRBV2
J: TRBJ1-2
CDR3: CASSEGTGGKLSYGYTF

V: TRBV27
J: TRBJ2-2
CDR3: CASTTSSRGSGELFF

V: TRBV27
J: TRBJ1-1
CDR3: CASSLFQGRGNTEAFF

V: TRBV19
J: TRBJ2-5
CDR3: CASSRVDRLQETQYF

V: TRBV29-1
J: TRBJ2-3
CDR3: CSVTRAGITDTQYF

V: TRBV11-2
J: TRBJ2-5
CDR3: CASSLVFPSPSAETQYF

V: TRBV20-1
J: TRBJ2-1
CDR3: CSASVNNEQFF

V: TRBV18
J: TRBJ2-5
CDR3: CASSPEGTSRETQYF

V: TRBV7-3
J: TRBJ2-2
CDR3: CASSPTSGRHHTGELFF

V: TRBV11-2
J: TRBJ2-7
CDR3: CASSWSFRGPREQYF

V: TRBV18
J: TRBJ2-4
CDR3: CASSAASGAKNIQYF

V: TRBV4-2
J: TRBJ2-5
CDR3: CASSQGQREETQYF

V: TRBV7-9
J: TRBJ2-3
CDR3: CASSLLRHPLDTQYF

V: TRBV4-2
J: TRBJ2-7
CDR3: CASSPAASGRSYEQYF

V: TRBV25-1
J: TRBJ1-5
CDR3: CASRGGNQPQHF

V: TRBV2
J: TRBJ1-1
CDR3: CASGRQGATEAFF

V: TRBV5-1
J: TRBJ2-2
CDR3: CASSLAGGDTGELFF

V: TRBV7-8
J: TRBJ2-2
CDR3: CASSLGPGGNTGELFF

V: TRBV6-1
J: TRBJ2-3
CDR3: CASSRQGTDTQYF

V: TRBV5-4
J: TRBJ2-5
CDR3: CATHRGSHGRQETQYF

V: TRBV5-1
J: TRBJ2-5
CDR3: CASSSGWGEQETQYF

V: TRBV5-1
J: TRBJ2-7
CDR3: CASSRDNSYEQYF

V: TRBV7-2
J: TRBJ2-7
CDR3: CASSPSNRKSYEQYF

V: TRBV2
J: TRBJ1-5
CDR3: CASSRDRDNQPQHF

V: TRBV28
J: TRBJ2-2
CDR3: CASSLTLAGRTGELFF

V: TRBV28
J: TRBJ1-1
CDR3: CASRTTGMNTEAFF

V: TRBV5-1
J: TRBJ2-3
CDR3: CASSADPTIGGTDTQYF

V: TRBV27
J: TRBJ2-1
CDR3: CASSLSATGLDLYNEQFF

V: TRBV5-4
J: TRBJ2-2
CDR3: CASSSGGTNTGELFF

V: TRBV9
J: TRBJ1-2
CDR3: CASSPRDSFYGGYTF

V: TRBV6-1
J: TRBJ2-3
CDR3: CASSVLAGGTDTQYF

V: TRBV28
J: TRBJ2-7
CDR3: CASSYTNSYEQYF